This TCR beta chain was captured in a study of T cells in Graves' hyperthyroidism and ophthalmopathy. Criteria for exclusion of patients were uncontrolled infection, other autoimmune disease, pregnancy or lactation. With respect to this clonotype: This may arise from a read error, as a much more abundant clone is one base away. The CDR3 does not close with the conserved phenylalanine or tryptophan, likely indicating a read error.

Amplification yielded TCR beta CDR3 regions, with RNA transcripts as the source. TCR CDR3 regions were first amplified by RT-PCR with HTBI primers. Using its own MiXCR run on the multiplex PCR reads, TCRdb lists one record per CDR3 protein. Found here are about 610,000 distinct CDR3 sequences, approximately 44% of them singletons; the top ten hold 7.5% to 8.5%. The sequenced sample was peripheral blood or thyroid tissue (not recorded which). The receptor's source is a woman younger than 35 with Graves' hyperthyroidism.

The CDR3 bases are TGTGCCAGCAGCCAAGACGGGAGTAGGTCACCCCTCCACTCT. Translated, it gives CASSQDGSRSPLHS. The rearrangement uses TRBV3-1 and TRBJ1-6; D is uncertain. Germline CDR1 and CDR2: LGHDT and YNNKEL (reference sequence). V dropped 0 bases and J dropped 10 bases, with 10 bases sitting between them. There are 14 residues in the CDR3.